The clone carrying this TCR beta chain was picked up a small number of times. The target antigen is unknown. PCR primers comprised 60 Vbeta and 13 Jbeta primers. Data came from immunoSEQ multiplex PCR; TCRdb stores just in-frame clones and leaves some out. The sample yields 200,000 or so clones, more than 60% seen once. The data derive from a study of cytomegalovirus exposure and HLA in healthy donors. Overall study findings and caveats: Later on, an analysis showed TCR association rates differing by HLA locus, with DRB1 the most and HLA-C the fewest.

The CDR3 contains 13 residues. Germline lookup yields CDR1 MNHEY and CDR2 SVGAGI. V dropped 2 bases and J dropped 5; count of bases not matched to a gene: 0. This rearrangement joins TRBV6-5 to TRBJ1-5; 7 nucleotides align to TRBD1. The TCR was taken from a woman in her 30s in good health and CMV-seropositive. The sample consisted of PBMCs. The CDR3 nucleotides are TGTGCCAGCAGTTACGACAGGGATCAGCCCCAGCATTTT. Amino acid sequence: CASSYDRDQPQHF.